This T cell receptor beta chain was documented in a study of vaccination effects on CD4 cells after COVID-19. Overall study context: All study participants received two doses of BNT162b2 or mRNA-1273 vaccine. Regarding the study as a whole: Just 1 of 255 vaccine-induced clones in healthy recipients was cross-reactive. Vaccine- and infection-induced clones showed marked clonal contraction late following vaccination.

Libraries were prepared by immunoSEQ multiplex PCR; TCRdb keeps only in-frame clonotypes and omits some of them. The repertoire has tens of thousands of clones, more than 65% of them found once; the top ten carry 22%. Of note for this clone: What it binds is unknown.

The germline gives CDR1 SGHRS, CDR2 YFSETQ. J gave up 2 bases and V 4 bases, and 5 bases lay outside the gene matches. This CDR3 spans 14 amino acids. ViraFEST expansion of antigen-specific CD4+ T cells with viral peptide pools preceded sequencing. The authors isolated CD4+ T cells after nine to eleven days of culture. Nucleocapsid antibodies stayed negative before and after vaccination, showing no earlier SARS-CoV-2 infection. Days 3 and 7 were when half the medium was replaced with IL-2 medium. The receptor was isolated from a human donor who received a COVID-19 vaccine. Sequencing used CD4+ T cells from PBMCs cultured with HCoV-NL63 spike peptides, obtained before COVID-19 vaccination. The V call is TRBV5-1, the J call TRBJ2-7; 8 bases fit TRBD1. The CDR3 coding sequence is TGCGCCAGCAGCACTGGGACAGGAGCCTACGAGCAGTACTTC. This translates into CASSTGTGAYEQYF.